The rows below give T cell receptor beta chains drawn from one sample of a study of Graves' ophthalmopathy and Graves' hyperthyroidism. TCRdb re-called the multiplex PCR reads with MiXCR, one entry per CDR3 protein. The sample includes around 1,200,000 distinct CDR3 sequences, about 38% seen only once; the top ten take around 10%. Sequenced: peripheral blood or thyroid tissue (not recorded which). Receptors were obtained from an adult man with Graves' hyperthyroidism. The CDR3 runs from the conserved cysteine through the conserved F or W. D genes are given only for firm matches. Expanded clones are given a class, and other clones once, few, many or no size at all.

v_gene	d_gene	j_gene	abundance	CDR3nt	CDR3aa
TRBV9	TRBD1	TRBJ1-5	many	TGTGCCAGCAGCGTAGACGAGGGGGCCAATCAGCCCCAGCATTTT	CASSVDEGANQPQHF
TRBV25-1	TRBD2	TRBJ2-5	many	TGTGCCAGCAGTGGGATTAGCGGGAGGGCCTCGACCCAGTACTTC	CASSGISGRASTQYF
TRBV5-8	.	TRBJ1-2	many	TGTGCCAGCAGCTCCCTAGGGGCAGGGCAAGGAGCTAACTATGGCTACACCTTC	CASSSLGAGQGANYGYTF
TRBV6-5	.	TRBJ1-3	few	TGTGCCAGCAGTTACTCTATATGGGCTCGGGGAGGAAACACCATATATTTT	CASSYSIWARGGNTIYF
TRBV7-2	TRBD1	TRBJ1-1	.	TGTGCCAGCAGACCCGGACAGGATGAAGCTTTCTTT	CASRPGQDEAFF
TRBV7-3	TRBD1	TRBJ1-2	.	TGTGCCAGCAGTCCAGCGACAGGGGCGGCATATGGCTACACCTTC	CASSPATGAAYGYTF
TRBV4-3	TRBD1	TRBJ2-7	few	TGCGCCAGCAGCCAAGCCACGACAGGGAATGAGCAGTACTTC	CASSQATTGNEQYF
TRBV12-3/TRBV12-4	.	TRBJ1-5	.	TGTGCCAGCAGTTTAGCTCTAAGGGTCGATCAGCCCCAGCATTTT	CASSLALRVDQPQHF
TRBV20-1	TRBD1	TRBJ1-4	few	TGCAGTGCTAGACAGGGGGTAAATGAAAAACTGTTTTTT	CSARQGVNEKLFF
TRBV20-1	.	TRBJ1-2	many	TGCAGTGCTAGGGTCCCTGCGGGGGTTAGCTATGGCTACACCTTC	CSARVPAGVSYGYTF
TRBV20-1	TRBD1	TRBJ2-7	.	TGCAGTGCTAGAGATTTCGGGACAGGGGGCTACGAGCAGTACTTC	CSARDFGTGGYEQYF
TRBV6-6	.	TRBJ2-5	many	TGTGCCAGCAGTAAGGACTTGGGTGGCCAAGAGACCCAGTACTTC	CASSKDLGGQETQYF
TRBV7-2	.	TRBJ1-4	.	TGTGCCAGCGGCACGGGGATATTTTATGAAAAACTGTTTTTT	CASGTGIFYEKLFF
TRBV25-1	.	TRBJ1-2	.	TGTGCCAGCAGAGAAGACGGCTATGGCTACACCTTC	CASREDGYGYTF
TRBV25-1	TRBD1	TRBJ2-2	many	TGTGCCAGCAGTGACAGGAGCACAGGGGTAAACACCGGGGAGCTGTTTTTT	CASSDRSTGVNTGELFF
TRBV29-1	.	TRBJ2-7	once	TGCAGCGGGGCCTCCTACGAGCAGTACTTC	CSGASYEQYF
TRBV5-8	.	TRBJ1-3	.	TGTGCCAGCAGCTTGGAGTTGCAGAGCTCTGGAAACACCATATATTTT	CASSLELQSSGNTIYF
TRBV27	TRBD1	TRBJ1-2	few	TGTGCCAGCAGCCCCCGAGGGACAGGGTTTGGCTACACCTTC	CASSPRGTGFGYTF
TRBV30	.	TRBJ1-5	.	TGTGCCTGGAGTGTAAGGGGCGGCAATCAGCCCCAGCATTTT	CAWSVRGGNQPQHF
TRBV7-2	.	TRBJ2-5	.	TGTGCCAGCAGCTTAGAAGTGCGGGCAGCCCGCTCTGGAAACACCCAGTACTTC	CASSLEVRAARSGNTQYF
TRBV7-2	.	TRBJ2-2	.	TGTGCCAGCAGCTTCCCCGGAGTCTACACCGGGGAGCTGTTTTTT	CASSFPGVYTGELFF
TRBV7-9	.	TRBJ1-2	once	TGTGCCAGCAGCCCAGACAGTCTCGGGGTTGGGGGGCGCGGCTATGGCTACACCTTC	CASSPDSLGVGGRGYGYTF
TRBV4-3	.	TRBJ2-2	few	TGCGCCAGCAGCCATCCAATGCACCGTAAGGACTCGGGGGAGCTGTTTTTT	CASSHPMHRKDSGELFF
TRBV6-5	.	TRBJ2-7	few	TGTGCCAGCAGTTACGTTAGCGCCACCTCCTACGAGCAGTACTTC	CASSYVSATSYEQYF
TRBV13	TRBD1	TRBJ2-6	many	TGTGCCAGCAGTCCTCAAGGGGGCGCCTCTGGGGCCAACGTCCTGACTTTC	CASSPQGGASGANVLTF
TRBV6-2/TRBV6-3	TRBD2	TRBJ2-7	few	TGTGCCACCGAGACTAGCTGGACTATCGAGCAGTACTTC	CATETSWTIEQYF
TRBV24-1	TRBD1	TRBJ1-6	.	TGTGCCACCAGTGAGGCCGGGACAGCCGGTTTACCCCTCCACTTT	CATSEAGTAGLPLHF
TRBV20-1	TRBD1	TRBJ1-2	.	TGCAGTGCTAGAGATTTCGGGACAGGCTATGGCTACACCTTC	CSARDFGTGYGYTF
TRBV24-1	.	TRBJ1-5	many	TGTGCCACCAGTGTCTCGGACAGCAATCAGCCCCAGCATTTT	CATSVSDSNQPQHF